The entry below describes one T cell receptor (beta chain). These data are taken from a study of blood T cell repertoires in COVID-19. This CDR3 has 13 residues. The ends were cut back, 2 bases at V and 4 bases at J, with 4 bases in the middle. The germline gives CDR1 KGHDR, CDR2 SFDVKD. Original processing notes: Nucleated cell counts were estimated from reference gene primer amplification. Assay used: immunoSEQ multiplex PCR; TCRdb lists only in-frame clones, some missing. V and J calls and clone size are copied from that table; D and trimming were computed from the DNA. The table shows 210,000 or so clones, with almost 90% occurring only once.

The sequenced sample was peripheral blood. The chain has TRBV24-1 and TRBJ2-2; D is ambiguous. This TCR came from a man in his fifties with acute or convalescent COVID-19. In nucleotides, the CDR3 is TGTGCCACCAGTGATTACACCACCGGGGAGCTGTTTTTT. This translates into CATSDYTTGELFF.